These T cell receptor beta chains were read from a single sample in a study of OX40 agonist ivuxolimab in advanced cancers. Here immunoSEQ multiplex PCR was the method, and the copy in TCRdb shows in-frame clones only, minus some. The table includes more than 25,000 clones, more than 70% detected once. This specimen was CD4+ or CD8+ T cells sorted from blood, taken in a trial of the OX40 agonist ivuxolimab. The source of these receptors is an adult with an advanced solid tumor such as melanoma, head and neck, liver or kidney cancer. Each CDR3 is given with its conserved first and last residue. A D gene is named only where the DNA matches it firmly. Clone size, where shown, is once, few, many, or a class for clones that have expanded.

v_call	clone_size	j_call	d_call	cdr3_nt	cdr3_aa
TRBV28	NA	TRBJ2-1	TRBD2	TGTGCCAGCAGTCTAGGACTAGCGGGACTTGAGCAGTTCTTC	CASSLGLAGLEQFF
TRBV15	NA	TRBJ2-3	NA	TGTGCCACCAGCAGAGACGGTCTTTTCACAGATACGCAGTATTTT	CATSRDGLFTDTQYF
TRBV5-4	NA	TRBJ2-5	NA	TGTGCCAGCAGCTTGGGTTCAGGAAAAGAGACCCAGTACTTC	CASSLGSGKETQYF
TRBV5-3	few	TRBJ2-5	TRBD2	TGTGCCAGAAGCGGGGGACTAGCGGGACCGAGTGGGGAGACCCAGTACTTC	CARSGGLAGPSGETQYF
TRBV7-9	NA	TRBJ2-1	TRBD1	TGTGCCAGCAGCTTATTAGGACAGGGAATTAACAATGAGCAGTTCTTC	CASSLLGQGINNEQFF
TRBV11-2	NA	TRBJ2-1	NA	TGTGCCAGCAGCTTAGATCCCGGGGGTGGCAATGAGCAGTTCTTC	CASSLDPGGGNEQFF
TRBV9	NA	TRBJ2-7	NA	TGTGCCAGCAGCCCAGGGGAATTACGGGAGCAGTACTTC	CASSPGELREQYF
TRBV9	NA	TRBJ2-2	NA	TGTGCCAGCAGCGTAGGAAACGCGAACACCGGGGAGCTGTTTTTT	CASSVGNANTGELFF
TRBV7-9	few	TRBJ2-1	NA	TGTGCCAGCAGCGGGGTCAGGGATGAGCAGTTCTTC	CASSGVRDEQFF
TRBV5-1	NA	TRBJ1-1	NA	TGCGCCAGCAGCTTGAAGCAGGGCGTGAACACTGAAGCTTTCTTT	CASSLKQGVNTEAFF
TRBV16	NA	TRBJ1-5	NA	TGTGCCAGCAGCCTAATGGACGGTAGCAATCAGCCCCAGCATTTT	CASSLMDGSNQPQHF
TRBV6-6	NA	TRBJ2-7	NA	TGTGCCAGCAGTTACTATAGAGGCGAGCAGTACTTC	CASSYYRGEQYF
TRBV7-9	NA	TRBJ1-1	NA	TGTGCCAGCAGCCCCCGGTTAGCAGGCGGCACTGAAGCTTTCTTT	CASSPRLAGGTEAFF
TRBV19	NA	TRBJ2-2	NA	TGTGCCAGTAGTCCCTCCTGGGGCACCGGGGAGCTGTTTTTT	CASSPSWGTGELFF
TRBV4-2	NA	TRBJ1-1	NA	TGTGCCAGCAGCTTGGACGGGACGAACACTGAAGCTTTCTTT	CASSLDGTNTEAFF
TRBV28	NA	TRBJ1-1	NA	TGTGCCAGCAGTCCAACGGGGACCGTGAACACTGAAGCTTTCTTT	CASSPTGTVNTEAFF
TRBV5-4	many	TRBJ2-7	NA	TGTGCCAGCAGCCCGAGGGGGATAGCTATGGAGCAGTACTTC	CASSPRGIAMEQYF
TRBV5-4	NA	TRBJ2-7	TRBD2	TGTGCCAGCAGCTTGGCGCCTAGCGGACACTACGAGCAGTACTTC	CASSLAPSGHYEQYF
TRBV9	NA	TRBJ2-7	TRBD1	TGTGCCAGCAGCGTAGCGGACAGGCCCACCTACGAGCAGTACTTC	CASSVADRPTYEQYF